These T cell receptor beta chains were read from a single sample in a study of vaccination effects on CD4 cells after COVID-19. These receptors are not linked to any known antigen. Libraries were prepared by immunoSEQ multiplex PCR; TCRdb keeps only in-frame clonotypes and omits some of them. The table shows about 27,000 clones, with around 82% occurring only once. The sequencing here drew on CD4+ T cells from PBMCs cultured with HCoV-NL63 spike peptides, taken before COVID-19 vaccination. These receptors were obtained from a human donor who had a prior SARS-CoV-2 infection. Each CDR3 is given with its conserved first and last residue. Fields, in order: J gene, clone size, V gene, D gene, CDR3 DNA, CDR3 protein. The D gene is left open where the match is weak. Where a row states a size, it is once, few, many or the class of an expanded clone; other rows omit it.

>TRBJ1-2|NA|TRBV5-1|NA
TGCGCCAGCAGCACATCGTCAGGGGAGGGGAACTATGGCTACACCTTC
CASSTSSGEGNYGYTF
>TRBJ2-3|NA|TRBV4-2|NA
TGTGCCAGCAGCCAAGATGGGACCTTCCGCACAGATACGCAGTATTTT
CASSQDGTFRTDTQYF
>TRBJ2-1|NA|TRBV11-1|NA
TGTGCCAGCAGCTTAGTCGCTACCTACAATGAGCAGTTCTTC
CASSLVATYNEQFF
>TRBJ2-3|once|TRBV3-1/TRBV3-2|TRBD2
TGTGCCAGCAGCCAAGGGGCTAGCGGGGGGGACGATACGCAGTATTTT
CASSQGASGGDDTQYF
>TRBJ2-5|NA|TRBV6-2/TRBV6-3|NA
TGTGCCAGCAGTTGGACTATCTTGGGAGGGACAGGTCGAGGGGAGACCCAGTACTTC
CASSWTILGGTGRGETQYF
>TRBJ2-1|NA|TRBV20-1|NA
TGCAGTGCTAGTCGCGGTCTCGGCAATGAGCAGTTCTTC
CSASRGLGNEQFF
>TRBJ2-5|NA|TRBV9|TRBD2
TGTGCCAGCAGCGTTGGGCGAGCGGGGGAAGAGACCCAGTACTTC
CASSVGRAGEETQYF
>TRBJ2-5|NA|TRBV5-1|TRBD2
TGCGCCAGCAGAACTGCTAGCGGGAGCTCAGAGACCCAGTACTTC
CASRTASGSSETQYF
>TRBJ2-1|NA|TRBV7-3|NA
TGTGCCAGCAGCTCTCACGGTTCCGATGAGCAGTTCTTC
CASSSHGSDEQFF
>TRBJ2-7|NA|TRBV4-2|NA
TGTGCCAGCAGCCAGGATGGGCGGGATTTTCTCGAGCAGTACTTC
CASSQDGRDFLEQYF
>TRBJ1-4|few|TRBV7-2|NA
TGTGCCAGCAGCGCGGCGGCGAGTGAAAAACTGTTTTTT
CASSAAASEKLFF
>TRBJ2-1|NA|TRBV12-5|TRBD2
TGTGCTAGTGGTTTGACTAATTGGGGCGGGAGCTCCTACAATGAGCAGTTCTTC
CASGLTNWGGSSYNEQFF
>TRBJ2-4|NA|TRBV19|NA
TGTGCCAGTAGCCGGCTAGTCGGGAACATTCAGTACTTC
CASSRLVGNIQYF
>TRBJ1-5|NA|TRBV2|TRBD1
TGTGCCAGCAGCCTACAGGGGGCGCGACAGCCCCAGCATTTT
CASSLQGARQPQHF
>TRBJ2-3|NA|TRBV5-1|TRBD2
TGCGCCAGCAGCTTGGGGCTAGCGGGGGGGCCTGAAGATACGCAGTATTTT
CASSLGLAGGPEDTQYF
>TRBJ2-5|once|TRBV25-1|TRBD1
TGTGCCAGCAGTGAATCGAGGGGGGACAGGGCGTTACAGACCCAGTACTTC
CASSESRGDRALQTQYF
>TRBJ2-7|NA|TRBV18|NA
TGTGCCAGCTCCCGCACGACAGTCTACGAGCAGTACTTC
CASSRTTVYEQYF
>TRBJ1-5|NA|TRBV23-1|TRBD1
TGCGCCAGCAGTCAATCCCACAGGGGTGACAATCAGCCCCAGCATTTT
CASSQSHRGDNQPQHF
>TRBJ2-6|NA|TRBV5-1|TRBD1
TGCGCCAGCAGCTCGTCCCGGGACAGGGTAGGTGGGGCCAACGTCCTGACTTTC
CASSSSRDRVGGANVLTF
>TRBJ1-5|NA|TRBV12-3/TRBV12-4|NA
TGTGCCAGCAGTTTAAATCCCAATCAGCCCCAGCATTTT
CASSLNPNQPQHF
>TRBJ1-2|NA|TRBV7-9|NA
TGTGCCAGCAGCCTGCAGGGGTACTATGGCTACACCTTC
CASSLQGYYGYTF
>TRBJ2-7|NA|TRBV5-4|NA
TGTGCCAGCAGTTCCCGAGAGTCGGGAGCCTACGAGCAGTACTTC
CASSSRESGAYEQYF
>TRBJ2-7|NA|TRBV18|TRBD2
TGTGCCAGCTCACCACGATCCAGCGGGGTCCACGAGCAGTACTTC
CASSPRSSGVHEQYF
>TRBJ1-2|NA|TRBV19|NA
TGTGCCGGAGCCAGGGTTTTACTCGAAACTAACTATGGCTACACCTTC
CAGARVLLETNYGYTF
>TRBJ1-2|NA|TRBV7-9|TRBD1
TGTGCCAGCAGCGGGACAGGGGGGACCTATGGCTACACCTTC
CASSGTGGTYGYTF
>TRBJ2-7|NA|TRBV5-1|TRBD2
TGCGCCAGCAGCTTTATAGCGGGACGAACCTCCTACGAGCAGTACTTC
CASSFIAGRTSYEQYF
>TRBJ1-6|few|TRBV5-1|TRBD1
TGCGCCAGCAGTCCCGGGACAGGGGCTTGGGGCCAACTTGGAACCCTCCACTTT
CASSPGTGAWGQLGTLHF
>TRBJ2-5|NA|TRBV7-2|TRBD2
TGTGCCAGCAAACCCAAAGGACTAGCGGGGGGGCTCTGGGAGACCCAGTACTTC
CASKPKGLAGGLWETQYF
>TRBJ2-3|NA|TRBV3-1/TRBV3-2|TRBD2
TGTGCCAGCAGCCCGCTTAGCGGGCCTAGCACAGATACGCAGTATTTT
CASSPLSGPSTDTQYF
>TRBJ1-2|NA|TRBV15|NA
TGTGCCACCAGCAGAGATAACACAAATAACTATGGCTACACCTTC
CATSRDNTNNYGYTF
>TRBJ1-5|NA|TRBV11-2|NA
TGTGCCAGCAGCTTCTCGGGGGCACTTGGTCAGCCCCAGCATTTT
CASSFSGALGQPQHF
>TRBJ1-5|NA|TRBV19|NA
TGTGCCAGTAAGGGTGGGTATCAGCCCCAGCATTTT
CASKGGYQPQHF
>TRBJ2-2|NA|TRBV7-9|NA
TGTGCCAGCAGCTCAAACACCGGGGAGCTGTTTTTT
CASSSNTGELFF
>TRBJ1-1|few|TRBV15|NA
TGTGCCACCAGCAGAGATCGTGTGGTCGCTGAAGCTTTCTTT
CATSRDRVVAEAFF
>TRBJ1-1|NA|TRBV28|NA
TGTGCCAGCAGTATTCAGCTGAACACTGAAGCTTTCTTT
CASSIQLNTEAFF
>TRBJ2-3|NA|TRBV7-6|TRBD2
TGTGCCAGCAGCTTAGAGTTGGCAGCGGGATATGCGGATACGCAGTATTTT
CASSLELAAGYADTQYF
>TRBJ2-3|NA|TRBV7-7|NA
TGTGCTAGCAGCTTCGGGAATAGCGTCACAGATACGCAGTATTTT
CASSFGNSVTDTQYF
>TRBJ1-6|NA|TRBV4-1|NA
TGCGCCAGCAGCCAAGATTTGAGCTCCTATAATTCACCCCTCCACTTT
CASSQDLSSYNSPLHF
>TRBJ1-2|NA|TRBV12-5|NA
TGTGCTAGTGGTTTGGTAGGAGTAGGGGGATGGGGCTATGGCTACACCTTC
CASGLVGVGGWGYGYTF
>TRBJ1-2|NA|TRBV5-1|NA
TGCGCCAGCAGCTTGGCCGGGTCCTATGGCTACACCTTC
CASSLAGSYGYTF
>TRBJ2-4|NA|TRBV11-3|NA
TGTGCCAGCAGCTTAGCGAACATTCAGTACTTC
CASSLANIQYF
>TRBJ2-2|few|TRBV5-1|NA
TGCGCCAGCAATCCTAGCGAGAACACCGGGGAGCTGTTTTTT
CASNPSENTGELFF
>TRBJ1-6|NA|TRBV5-6|NA
TGTGCCAGCAGCTTGGACAGTTCAGCCTCCTATAATTCACCCCTCCACTTT
CASSLDSSASYNSPLHF
>TRBJ2-2|NA|TRBV5-1|NA
TGCGCCAGCAGTCTTACTGGAGAGGGTGCGGGGGAGCTGTTTTTT
CASSLTGEGAGELFF
>TRBJ2-2|NA|TRBV12-3/TRBV12-4|NA
TGTGCCAGCAGTTTATTCGGCGGGGAGCTGTTTTTT
CASSLFGGELFF
>TRBJ2-2|NA|TRBV28|NA
TGTGCCAGCAGTTTTCCCGGTTGGAACACCGGGGAGCTGTTTTTT
CASSFPGWNTGELFF
>TRBJ2-5|NA|TRBV5-4|NA
TGTGCCAGCAGCCATCCCGGCCGGGACAATACAGAGACCCAGTACTTC
CASSHPGRDNTETQYF
>TRBJ2-6|NA|TRBV5-5|NA
TGTGCCAGCAGGTCTGGGGCCAACGTCCTGACTTTC
CASRSGANVLTF
>TRBJ1-2|NA|TRBV30|NA
TGTGCCTGGAGTGAGGGACAATACGGCTACACCTTC
CAWSEGQYGYTF
>TRBJ2-6|NA|TRBV19|TRBD1
TGTGCCAGTAGTCCCTGGACAGGGAATGGGGCCAACGTCCTGACTTTC
CASSPWTGNGANVLTF
>TRBJ1-3|NA|TRBV5-4|TRBD1
TGTGCCAGCAGCGCCGGGACAGGGGGCTTTGGAAACACCATATATTTT
CASSAGTGGFGNTIYF
>TRBJ1-3|NA|TRBV3-1/TRBV3-2|NA
TGTGCCAGCAGCCAAGAATACTTTGGAAACACCATATATTTT
CASSQEYFGNTIYF